This T cell receptor (beta chain) was sequenced in a study of cytomegalovirus exposure and HLA in healthy donors. The germline V gene has CDR1 KGHSH and CDR2 LQKENI. The CDR3 has 13 amino acids. The germline V and J ends were trimmed by 3 bases and 7 bases, with 13 bases remaining between them. PCR involved 60 Vbeta and 13 Jbeta primers. Only in-frame clones appear in the TCRdb table, and some are missing; sequencing was by immunoSEQ multiplex PCR. Of about 190,000 clones listed, approximately 79% are singletons. Material: PBMCs. The receptor was isolated from a woman aged 18 to 35 in good health and CMV-seronegative. J is TRBJ2-7 and V is TRBV18; a possible D gene is TRBD2 (6 bases). In DNA form, the CDR3 reads TGTGCCAGCTCACCGACCCCGGAGGGGGAGCAGTACTTC. Translation gives CASSPTPEGEQYF.